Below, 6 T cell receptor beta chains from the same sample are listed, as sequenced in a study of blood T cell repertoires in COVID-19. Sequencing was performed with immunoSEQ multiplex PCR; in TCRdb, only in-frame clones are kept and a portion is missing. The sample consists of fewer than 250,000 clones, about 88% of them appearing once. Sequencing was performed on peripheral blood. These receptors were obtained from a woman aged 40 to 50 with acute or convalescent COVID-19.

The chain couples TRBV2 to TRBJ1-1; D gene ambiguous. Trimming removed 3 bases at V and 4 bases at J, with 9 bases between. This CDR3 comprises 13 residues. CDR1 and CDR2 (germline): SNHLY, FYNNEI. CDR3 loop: CASSDEAGTEAFF. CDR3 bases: TGTGCCAGCAGTGATGAGGCTGGCACTGAAGCTTTCTTT.

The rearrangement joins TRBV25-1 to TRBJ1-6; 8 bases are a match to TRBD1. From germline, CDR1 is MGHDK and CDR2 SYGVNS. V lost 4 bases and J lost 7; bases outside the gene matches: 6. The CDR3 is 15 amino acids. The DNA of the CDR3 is TGTGCCAGCAGTGCTGGACAGGGCCTGAATTCACCCCTCCACTTT. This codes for CASSAGQGLNSPLHF.

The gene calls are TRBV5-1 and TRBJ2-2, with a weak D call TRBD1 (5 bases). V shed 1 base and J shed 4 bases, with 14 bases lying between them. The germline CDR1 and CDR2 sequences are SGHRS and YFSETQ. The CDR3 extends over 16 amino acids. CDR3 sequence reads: CASSLTPQGSTGELFF. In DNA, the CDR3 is TGCGCCAGCAGCTTGACCCCCCAGGGCTCCACCGGGGAGCTGTTTTTT.

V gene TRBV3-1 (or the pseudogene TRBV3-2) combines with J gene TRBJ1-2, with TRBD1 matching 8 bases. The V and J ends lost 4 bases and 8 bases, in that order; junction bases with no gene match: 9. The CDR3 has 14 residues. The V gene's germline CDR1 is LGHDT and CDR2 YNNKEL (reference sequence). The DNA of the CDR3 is TGTGCCAGCAGCCTTACCCAGGGGGCAGGGGGCTACACCTTC. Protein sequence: CASSLTQGAGGYTF.

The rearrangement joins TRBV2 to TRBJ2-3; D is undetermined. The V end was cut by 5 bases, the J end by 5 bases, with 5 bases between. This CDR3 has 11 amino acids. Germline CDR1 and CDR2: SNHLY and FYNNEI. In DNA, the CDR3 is TGTGCCAGCAGTTTAGTAGATACGCAGTATTTT. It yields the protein CASSLVDTQYF.

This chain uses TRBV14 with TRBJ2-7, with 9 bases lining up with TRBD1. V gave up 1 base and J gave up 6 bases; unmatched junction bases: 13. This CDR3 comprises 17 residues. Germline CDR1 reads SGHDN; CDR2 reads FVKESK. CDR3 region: CASSQGYAGQGRGEQYV. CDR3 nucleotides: TGTGCCAGCAGCCAAGGTTATGCGGGACAGGGCCGTGGCGAGCAGTACGTC.